This T cell receptor (beta chain) was recorded in a study of T cells after yellow fever vaccination. The overall study: CD3, CD45RA, CCR7 and CD95 sorting yielded EM, EMRA, CM and Tscm memory subsets.

TCRdb called the 5' RACE reads again in MiXCR, with one record for every CDR3 protein. The sample yields more than 25,000 distinct CDR3 sequences, 4.5% seen once. This clonotype was recorded a few times. The CDR3 is made up of 17 amino acids. Germline values: CDR1 LGHDT, CDR2 YNNKEL (reference sequence). Trimming left V 0 bases short and J 2 bases short, with 15 bases between. The genes are TRBV3-1 and TRBJ2-3; maybe TRBD2 (6 bases). The sample here was PBMCs, either bulk or a sorted T-cell subset (CD4+, CD8+, memory, or dextramer-sorted; not recorded which), taken on the day of the yellow fever booster vaccination. The TCR was taken from a man aged 18 to 29 who received the YFV17D yellow fever vaccine. The CDR3 coding sequence is TGTGCCAGCAGCCAAGATGGAACTAGCAGGGTCACAGATACGCAGTATTTT. As protein: CASSQDGTSRVTDTQYF.